This T cell receptor (beta chain) was sequenced in a study of T cell clonotyping in hematopoietic cell transplantation. Study-wide context: Recipient samples before transplant were obtained post-cytoreduction.

Germline CDR1 and CDR2: LNHNV and YYDKDF (reference sequence). The CDR3 runs 16 residues. The trim removed 1 base at V and 4 bases at J, leaving 5 bases unmatched. Using immunoSEQ multiplex PCR, the repertoire was profiled, and TCRdb retains in-frame clones only, with some absent. This sample has roughly 80,000 clones, with about 96% found just once. Time point in this sample: recipient sample about 28 days before transplant, after cytoreduction. Study-wide results and limits: Without cell sorting, CD4 versus CD8 contributions remain unresolved. Pathologically expanded recipient clonotypes increased progressively from day 30 to day 180 as diversity fell.

As concerns this clone: Its cognate antigen is unknown.

The sequence derives from a woman between 50 and 59 years old with acute myeloid leukemia. Some clones in this sample may be carry-over from other donors' samples. This chain connects TRBV15 to TRBJ2-7, with TRBD2 matching 12 bases. Sequences were derived from peripheral blood mononuclear cells, sampled before stem cell transplant. CDR3 bases: TGTGCCACCAGCAGAGGGCGACTAGCGGGAGAATACGAGCAGTACTTC. Protein sequence: CATSRGRLAGEYEQYF.